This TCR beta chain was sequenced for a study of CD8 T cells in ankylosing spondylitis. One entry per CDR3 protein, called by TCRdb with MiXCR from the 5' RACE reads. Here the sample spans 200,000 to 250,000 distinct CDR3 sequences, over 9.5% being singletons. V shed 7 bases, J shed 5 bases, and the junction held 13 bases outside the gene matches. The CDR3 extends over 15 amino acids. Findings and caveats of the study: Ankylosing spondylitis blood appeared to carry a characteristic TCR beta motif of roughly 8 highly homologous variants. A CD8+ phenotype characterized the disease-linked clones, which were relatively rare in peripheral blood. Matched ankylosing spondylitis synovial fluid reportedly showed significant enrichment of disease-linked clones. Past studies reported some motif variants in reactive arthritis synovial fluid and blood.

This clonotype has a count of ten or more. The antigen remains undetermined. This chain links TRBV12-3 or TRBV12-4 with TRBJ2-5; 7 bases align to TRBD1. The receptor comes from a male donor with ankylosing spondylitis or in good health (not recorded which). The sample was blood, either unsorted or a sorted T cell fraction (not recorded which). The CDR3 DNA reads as TGTGCCAGCACCCAAAGCGAGGGGGCTGGGGAGACCCAGTACTTC. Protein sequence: CASTQSEGAGETQYF.